This record looks at one T cell receptor beta chain sequence and its context. The entry originates in a study of blood T cell repertoires in COVID-19. This CDR3 is built from 15 residues. Germline lookup yields CDR1 SNHLY and CDR2 FYNNEI. Trimming left V 6 bases short and J 0 bases short, with 11 bases between. The protocol was immunoSEQ multiplex PCR, while the TCRdb copy is restricted to in-frame clones and leaves out a portion. The sample contains some 110,000 clones, around 80% of which appear only once. Sequencing was performed on peripheral blood. The chain joins TRBV2 to TRBJ1-4; D gene ambiguous. The source of this sequence is a man in his 70s with acute or convalescent COVID-19. The CDR3 spells CASREGVATNEKLFF. Here the CDR3 DNA reads TGTGCCAGCAGGGAGGGAGTTGCAACTAATGAAAAACTGTTTTTT.